This T cell receptor beta chain was recorded in a study of T cell repertoires in cytomegalovirus infection. MiXCR, run by TCRdb on the reads, gives a single entry per CDR3 protein. The data show fewer than 950,000 distinct CDR3 sequences, 30% to 35% seen once. Trimming shortened V by 2 bases and J by 4 bases, and 8 bases separated the two germline ends. CDR3 size: 13 residues. CDR1 is MNHNY and CDR2 is SVGAGI in the germline V gene (reference sequence). Broader study findings: Ex vivo, HLA-C-restricted CMV-specific TCR beta clonotypes prevailed over the rest of the response.

This clonotype has a handful of counts. What it binds is not known. Specimen: cultured CD8+ T cells from PBMCs, collected from culture after CMV antigen stimulation. The clonotype was recovered from a human donor in good health (CMV status not recorded). Some clones in this sample may be carry-over from other donors' samples. The rearrangement uses TRBV6-6 and TRBJ1-1; D unresolved. The CDR3 loop reads CASSYPALTEAFF. DNA of the CDR3: TGTGCCAGCAGTTACCCCGCTCTCACTGAAGCTTTCTTT.